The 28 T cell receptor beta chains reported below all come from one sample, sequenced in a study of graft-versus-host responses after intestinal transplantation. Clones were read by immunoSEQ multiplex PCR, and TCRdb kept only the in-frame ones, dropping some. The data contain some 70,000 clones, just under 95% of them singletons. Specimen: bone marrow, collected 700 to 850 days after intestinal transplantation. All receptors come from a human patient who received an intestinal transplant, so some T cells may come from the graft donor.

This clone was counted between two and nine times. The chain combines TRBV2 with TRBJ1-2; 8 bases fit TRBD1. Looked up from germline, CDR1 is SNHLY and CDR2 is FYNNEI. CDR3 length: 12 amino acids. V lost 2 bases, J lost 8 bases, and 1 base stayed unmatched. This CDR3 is CASSETGGGYTF. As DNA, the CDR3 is TGTGCCAGCAGTGAAACAGGGGGAGGCTACACCTTC.

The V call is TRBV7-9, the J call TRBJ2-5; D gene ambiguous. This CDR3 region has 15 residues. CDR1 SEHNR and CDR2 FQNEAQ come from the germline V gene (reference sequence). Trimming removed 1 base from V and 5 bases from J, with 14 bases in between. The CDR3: CASSLVRPVTETQYF. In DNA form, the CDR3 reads TGTGCCAGCAGCTTAGTGCGCCCGGTCACGGAGACCCAGTACTTC. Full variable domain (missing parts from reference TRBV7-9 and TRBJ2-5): DTGVSQNPRHKITKRGQNVTFRCDPISEHNRLYWYRQTLGQGPEFLTYFQNEAQLEKSRLLSDRFSAERPKGSFSTLEIQRTEQGDSAMYLCASSLVRPVTETQYFGPGTRLLVL.

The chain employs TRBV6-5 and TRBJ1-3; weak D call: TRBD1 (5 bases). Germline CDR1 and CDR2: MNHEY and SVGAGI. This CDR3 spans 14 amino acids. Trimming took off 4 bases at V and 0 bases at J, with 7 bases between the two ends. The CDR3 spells CASSLGGSGNTIYF. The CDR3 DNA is TGTGCCAGCAGTTTGGGGGGCTCTGGAAACACCATATATTTT.

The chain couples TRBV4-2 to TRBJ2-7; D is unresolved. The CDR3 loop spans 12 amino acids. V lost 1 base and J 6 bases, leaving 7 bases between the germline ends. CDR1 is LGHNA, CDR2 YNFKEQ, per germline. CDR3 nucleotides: TGTGCCAGCAGCCAAGTTAGCTCCGAGCAGTACTTC. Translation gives CASSQVSSEQYF.

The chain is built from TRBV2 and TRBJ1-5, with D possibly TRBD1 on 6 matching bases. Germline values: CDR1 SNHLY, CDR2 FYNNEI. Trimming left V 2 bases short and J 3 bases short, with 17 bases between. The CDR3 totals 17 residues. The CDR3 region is CASSEFPSGANNQPQHF. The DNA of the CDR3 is TGTGCCAGCAGTGAATTTCCGTCAGGGGCAAACAATCAGCCCCAGCATTTT.

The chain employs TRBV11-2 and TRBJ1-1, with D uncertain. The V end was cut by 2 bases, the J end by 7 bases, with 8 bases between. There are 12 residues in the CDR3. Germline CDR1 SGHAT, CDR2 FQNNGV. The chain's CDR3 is CASSLFTSEAFF. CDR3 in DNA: TGTGCCAGCAGCTTATTCACAAGTGAAGCTTTCTTT.

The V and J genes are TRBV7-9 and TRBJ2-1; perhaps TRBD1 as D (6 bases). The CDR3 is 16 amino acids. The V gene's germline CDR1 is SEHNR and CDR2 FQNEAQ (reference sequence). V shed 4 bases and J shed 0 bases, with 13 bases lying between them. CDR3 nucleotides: TGTGCCAGCAGCTCGAACAGGGTAAGCTCCTACAATGAGCAGTTCTTC. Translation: CASSSNRVSSYNEQFF.

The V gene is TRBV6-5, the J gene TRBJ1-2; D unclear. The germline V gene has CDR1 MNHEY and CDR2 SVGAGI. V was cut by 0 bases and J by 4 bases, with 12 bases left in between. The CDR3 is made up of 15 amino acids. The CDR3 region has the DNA TGTGCCAGCAGTTACTCCATCAGCTATGGCTATGGCTACACCTTC. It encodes CASSYSISYGYGYTF.

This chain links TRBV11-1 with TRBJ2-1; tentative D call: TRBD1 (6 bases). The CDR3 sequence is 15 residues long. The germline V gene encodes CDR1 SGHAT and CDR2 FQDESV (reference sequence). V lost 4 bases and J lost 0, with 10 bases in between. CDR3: CASSSDRSSYNEQFF. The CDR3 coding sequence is TGTGCCAGCAGCTCGGACAGAAGCTCCTACAATGAGCAGTTCTTC.

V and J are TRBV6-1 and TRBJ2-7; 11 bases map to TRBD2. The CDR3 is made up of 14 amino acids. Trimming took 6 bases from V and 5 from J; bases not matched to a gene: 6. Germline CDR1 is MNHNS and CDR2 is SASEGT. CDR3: CASSLGLADNEQYF. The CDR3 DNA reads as TGTGCCAGCAGCCTGGGACTAGCGGATAACGAGCAGTACTTC.

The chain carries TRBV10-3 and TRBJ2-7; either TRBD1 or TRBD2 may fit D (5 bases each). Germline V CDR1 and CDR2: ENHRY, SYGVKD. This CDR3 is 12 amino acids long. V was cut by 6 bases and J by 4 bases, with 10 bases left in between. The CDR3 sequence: CAIRQDSYEQYF. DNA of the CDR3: TGTGCCATCAGACAGGACTCTTACGAGCAGTACTTC.

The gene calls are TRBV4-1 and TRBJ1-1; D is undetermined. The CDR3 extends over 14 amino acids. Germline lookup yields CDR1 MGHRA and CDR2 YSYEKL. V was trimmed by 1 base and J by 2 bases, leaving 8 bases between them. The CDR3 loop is CASSQGQANTEAFF. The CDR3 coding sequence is TGCGCCAGCAGCCAAGGTCAGGCTAACACTGAAGCTTTCTTT.

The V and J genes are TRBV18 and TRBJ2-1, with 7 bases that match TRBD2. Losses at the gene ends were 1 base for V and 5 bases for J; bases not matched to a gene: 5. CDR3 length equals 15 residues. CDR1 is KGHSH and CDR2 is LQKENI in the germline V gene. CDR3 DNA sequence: TGTGCCAGCTCACCACGCGGGACTACCGACAATGAGCAGTTCTTC. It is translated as CASSPRGTTDNEQFF.

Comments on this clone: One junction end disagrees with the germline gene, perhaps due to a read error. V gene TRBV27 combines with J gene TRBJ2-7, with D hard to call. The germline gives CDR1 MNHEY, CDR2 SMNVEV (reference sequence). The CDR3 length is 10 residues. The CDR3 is CASNPLDGNF. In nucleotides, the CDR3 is TGTGCCAGCAACCCCCTTGATGGAAACTTC.

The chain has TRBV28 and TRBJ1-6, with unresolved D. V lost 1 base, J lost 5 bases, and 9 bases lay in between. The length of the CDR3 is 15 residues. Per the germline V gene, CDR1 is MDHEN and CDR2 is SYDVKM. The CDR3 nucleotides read TGTGCCAGCAGTTTATCTGCAGGCAATAATTCACCCCTCCACTTT. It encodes CASSLSAGNNSPLHF. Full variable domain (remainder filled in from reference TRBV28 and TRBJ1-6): DVKVTQSSRYLVKRTGEKVFLECVQDMDHENMFWYRQDPGLGLRLIYFSYDVKMKEKGDIPEGYSVSREKKERFSLILESASTNQTSMYLCASSLSAGNNSPLHFGNGTRLTVT.

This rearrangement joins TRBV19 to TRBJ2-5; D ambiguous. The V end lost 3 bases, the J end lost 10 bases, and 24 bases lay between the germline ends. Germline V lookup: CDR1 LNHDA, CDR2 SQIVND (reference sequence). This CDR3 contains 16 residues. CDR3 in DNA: TGTGCCAGTAGTATGAAGGATAACAACCCTGCTTGGGGCCAGTACTTC. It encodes CASSMKDNNPAWGQYF. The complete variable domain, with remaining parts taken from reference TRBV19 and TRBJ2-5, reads DGGITQSPKYLFRKEGQNVTLSCEQNLNHDAMYWYRQDPGQGLRLIYYSQIVNDFQKGDIAEGYSVSREKKESFPLTVTSAQKNPTAFYLCASSMKDNNPAWGQYFGPGTRLLVL.

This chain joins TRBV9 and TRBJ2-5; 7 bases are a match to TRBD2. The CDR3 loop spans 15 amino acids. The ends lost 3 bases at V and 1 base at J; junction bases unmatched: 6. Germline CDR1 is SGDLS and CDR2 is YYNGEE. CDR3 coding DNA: TGTGCCAGCAGCGGGGGAGGGTGGATCCAAGAGACCCAGTACTTC. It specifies CASSGGGWIQETQYF.

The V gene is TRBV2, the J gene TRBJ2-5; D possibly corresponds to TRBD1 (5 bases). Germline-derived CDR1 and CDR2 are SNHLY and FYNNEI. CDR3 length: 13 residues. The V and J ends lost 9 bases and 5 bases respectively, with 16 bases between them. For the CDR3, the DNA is TGTGCCAGTGTGCGGCAGGGTTCGGAGACCCAGTACTTC. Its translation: CASVRQGSETQYF.

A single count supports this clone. Here the CDR3 DNA reads TGCAGTGCTAACAACTACAATGAGCAGTTCTTC. It yields the protein CSANNYNEQFF. The chain couples TRBV20-1 to TRBJ2-1; D uncertain. V was trimmed by 4 bases and J by 3 bases, leaving 4 bases between them. CDR1 is DFQATT, CDR2 SNEGSKA, per germline (reference sequence). The CDR3 loop spans 11 amino acids.

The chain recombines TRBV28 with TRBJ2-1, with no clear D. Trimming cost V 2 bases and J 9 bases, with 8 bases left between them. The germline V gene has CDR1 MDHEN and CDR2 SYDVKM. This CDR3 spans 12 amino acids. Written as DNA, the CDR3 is TGTGCCAGCAGTTTAGAGTTCAGTGAGCAGTTCTTC. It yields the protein CASSLEFSEQFF.

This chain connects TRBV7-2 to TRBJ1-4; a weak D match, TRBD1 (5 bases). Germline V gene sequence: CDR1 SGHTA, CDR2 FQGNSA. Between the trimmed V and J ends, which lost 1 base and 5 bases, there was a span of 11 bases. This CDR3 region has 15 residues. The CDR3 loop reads CASSLGPQDNEKLFF. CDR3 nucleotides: TGTGCCAGCAGCTTAGGTCCACAGGACAATGAAAAACTGTTTTTT.

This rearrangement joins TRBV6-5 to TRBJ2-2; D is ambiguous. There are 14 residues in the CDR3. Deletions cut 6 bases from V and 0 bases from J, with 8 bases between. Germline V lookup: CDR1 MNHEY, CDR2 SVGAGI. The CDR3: CASSFLANTGELFF. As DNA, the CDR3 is TGTGCCAGCAGCTTCCTAGCGAACACCGGGGAGCTGTTTTTT.

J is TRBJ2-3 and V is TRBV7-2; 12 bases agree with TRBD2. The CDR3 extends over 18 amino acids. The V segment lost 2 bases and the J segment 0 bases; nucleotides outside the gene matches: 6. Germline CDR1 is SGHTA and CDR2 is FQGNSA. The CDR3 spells CASSLIRLAGASTDTQYF. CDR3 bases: TGTGCCAGCAGCTTAATAAGACTAGCGGGGGCTAGCACAGATACGCAGTATTTT.

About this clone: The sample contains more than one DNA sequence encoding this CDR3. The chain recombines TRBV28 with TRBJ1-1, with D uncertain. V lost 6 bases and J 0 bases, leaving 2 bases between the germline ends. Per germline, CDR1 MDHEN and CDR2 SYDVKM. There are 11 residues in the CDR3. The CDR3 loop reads CASSVNTEAFF. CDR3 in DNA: TGTGCCAGCAGCGTGAACACTGAAGCTTTCTTT.

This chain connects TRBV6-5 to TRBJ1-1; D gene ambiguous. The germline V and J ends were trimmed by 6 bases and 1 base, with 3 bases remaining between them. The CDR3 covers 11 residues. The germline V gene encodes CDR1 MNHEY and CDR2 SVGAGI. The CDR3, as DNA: TGTGCCAGCAGGACGAACACTGAAGCTTTCTTT. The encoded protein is CASRTNTEAFF.

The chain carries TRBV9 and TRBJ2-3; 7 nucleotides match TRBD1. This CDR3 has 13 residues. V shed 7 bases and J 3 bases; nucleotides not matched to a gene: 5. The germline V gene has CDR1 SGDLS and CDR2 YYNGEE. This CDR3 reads CASGTEGTDTQYF. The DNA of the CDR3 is TGTGCCAGCGGGACAGAGGGGACAGATACGCAGTATTTT.

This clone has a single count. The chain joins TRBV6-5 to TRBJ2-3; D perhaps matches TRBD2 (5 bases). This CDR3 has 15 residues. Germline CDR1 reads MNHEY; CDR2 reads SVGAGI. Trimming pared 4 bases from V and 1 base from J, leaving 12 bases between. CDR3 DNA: TGTGCCAGCAGTTCCGTCTACGGGGGCACAGATACGCAGTATTTT. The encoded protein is CASSSVYGGTDTQYF.

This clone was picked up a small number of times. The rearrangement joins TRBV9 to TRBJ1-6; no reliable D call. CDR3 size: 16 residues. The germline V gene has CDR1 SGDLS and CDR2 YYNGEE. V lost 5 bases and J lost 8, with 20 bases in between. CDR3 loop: CASSDGPQLADSPLHF. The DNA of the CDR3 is TGTGCCAGCAGTGATGGGCCCCAACTGGCGGATTCACCCCTCCACTTT.